This T cell receptor beta chain was captured by sequencing in a study of shared clonotypes between healthy human individuals. Whole-study results and caveats: It was expected that sequencing depth would affect clonotype sharing among donors.

V lost 1 base to trimming and J lost 4 bases; unmatched junction nucleotides: 4. Germline V gene sequence: CDR1 LGHNA, CDR2 YNFKEQ. There are 15 residues in the CDR3. This clone appeared a single time. Its specificity is not known. The assay was immunoSEQ multiplex PCR, and TCRdb's table has in-frame clones only and misses some. The top ten hold about a sixth of the sample, which has hundreds of thousands of clones, 80% to 90% seen once. This TCR was sampled from a man younger than 35 in good health. The chain joins TRBV4-2 to TRBJ1-1; 9 bases line up with TRBD1. The material sequenced was memory CD8+ T cells sorted from blood. Noted subset: CD45RO+ cells pooled with CCR7-negative TemRA cells. The CDR3 DNA sequence: TGTGCCAGCAGCCAAGCGACAGGGGGGAGCACTGAAGCTTTCTTT. It encodes CASSQATGGSTEAFF.